Listed below are T cell receptor beta chains from one sample, sequenced in a study of tumor-infiltrating lymphocytes in primary liver carcinoma. TCRdb reanalysed the multiplex PCR reads using MiXCR and keeps one entry per CDR3 protein. Seen here are 95,000 to 150,000 distinct CDR3 sequences, 60% to 80% observed once, and the top ten hold approximately 8%. The sequenced material came from liver tumor tissue from sampling region 3. The receptors derive from a woman in her sixties with primary liver carcinoma and hepatitis B virus infection. Each CDR3 is given with its conserved first and last residue. A D gene is named only where the DNA matches it firmly. The size entry is marked missing in some rows and otherwise reads once, few, many or a size class.

>many|TRBV12-3/TRBV12-4|TRBD2|TRBJ2-1
TGTGCCAGCAGTTTACCGGGCGGGAGGCGTAATGAGCAGTTCTTC
CASSLPGGRRNEQFF
>NA|TRBV19|NA|TRBJ1-1
TGTGCCAGTAGTAACACCGGGACCATGAGATTGGGAGCTTTCTTT
CASSNTGTMRLGAFF
>once|TRBV28|TRBD2|TRBJ2-7
TGTGTCAGCAGTTTCTCTAGCGGGAGCATCGACGAGCAGTACTTC
CVSSFSSGSIDEQYF
>NA|TRBV20-1|NA|TRBJ2-1
TGCAGTGTTGGAGACTCTCTGGCGGAAGAGCAGTTCTTC
CSVGDSLAEEQFF
>many|TRBV29-1|NA|TRBJ2-1
TGCAGCGTTCTCGAAAGGGTGGGACTGCTTAACAATGAGCAGTTCTTC
CSVLERVGLLNNEQFF
>medium-sized|TRBV11-2|NA|TRBJ1-1
TGTGCCAGCAGCCCAGGGTATCACACTGAAGCTTTCTTT
CASSPGYHTEAFF
>NA|TRBV11-3|NA|TRBJ1-1
TGTGCCAACGGCCGACCTGACCTGCATGAAGCTTTCTTT
CANGRPDLHEAFF
>many|TRBV28|NA|TRBJ2-7
TGTGCCAGCAGTTTTTCCGGCAGCAGCTCCTACGAGCAGTACTTC
CASSFSGSSSYEQYF
>NA|TRBV29-1|NA|TRBJ2-1
TGCAGCGTATCCCGGACACTCTACAATGAGCAGTTCTTC
CSVSRTLYNEQFF
>NA|TRBV5-6|TRBD1|TRBJ2-5
TGTGCCAGCAGCTGTTACACGGGACAGGAGACCCAGTACTTC
CASSCYTGQETQYF
>many|TRBV12-3/TRBV12-4|NA|TRBJ1-1
TGTGCCAGCAGTTTAGGGCCTCGGAACACTGAAGCTTTCTTT
CASSLGPRNTEAFF
>once|TRBV28|NA|TRBJ2-1
TGTGCCGGCGACCGGGGGACCCGGCAGTTCTTC
CAGDRGTRQFF
>NA|TRBV28|NA|TRBJ2-7
TGTGCCAGCAGTACGACTAGACAGCTCTACGATCAGTACTTC
CASSTTRQLYDQYF
>NA|TRBV11-1|NA|TRBJ2-5
TGTGCCAGCAGCCCACGGCTCGGGGCAGCGACCCAAGAGACCCGGTATTTC
CASSPRLGAATQETRYF
>many|TRBV6-1|TRBD1|TRBJ2-4
TGTGCCAGCAGCGAACTGGGACAGGGCAAAAACATTCAGTACTTC
CASSELGQGKNIQYF
>many|TRBV12-3/TRBV12-4|NA|TRBJ1-4
TGTGCCAGCAGTTTATGGCCGCTCAATGAAAAACTGTTTTTT
CASSLWPLNEKLFF
>NA|TRBV2|NA|TRBJ2-7
TGTGCCAGCAGTCCCCATGGTCTGACCTACGAGCAGTACTTC
CASSPHGLTYEQYF
>NA|TRBV11-2|NA|TRBJ2-6
TGTGCCAGCAGCTTACGACCTACAGGACAGATAGCTGGGGCCAATGTCCTGACTTTC
CASSLRPTGQIAGANVLTF
>NA|TRBV12-3/TRBV12-4|NA|TRBJ2-5
TGTGCCAGCAGTTTGTGGTCCCGGAAGGATAGAGAGACCCAGTACTTC
CASSLWSRKDRETQYF
>many|TRBV29-1|TRBD1|TRBJ1-4
TGCAGCGTCAAGACAGGGGGCAGAGAAAAACTGTTTTTT
CSVKTGGREKLFF
>NA|TRBV28|NA|TRBJ1-6
TGTACCAGCATTGTCCGGGACCCGGAAGATTCACCCATCCACTTT
CTSIVRDPEDSPIHF
>NA|TRBV6-6|NA|TRBJ2-2
TGTGCCAGCAGTTTTATACAAAGATCGACTAGGTTGGACACCGGGGAGCTGTTTTTT
CASSFIQRSTRLDTGELFF
>few|TRBV5-1|NA|TRBJ1-3
TGCGCCAGCAGCTTCGTGGGAGACTCTGGAAACACCATATATTTT
CASSFVGDSGNTIYF
>once|TRBV11-2|NA|TRBJ2-3
TGTCCCAGCAACTTAGCTAGGTCCCTTGACACAGATACGCAGTATTTT
CPSNLARSLDTDTQYF
>NA|TRBV29-1|TRBD1|TRBJ2-3
TGCAGCGCTATGACAGGGGTCAGCGGCACACATACCCAGTATTTT
CSAMTGVSGTHTQYF
>NA|TRBV14|NA|TRBJ2-5
TGTGCCACCAGCCAAGAGGGTACAGTGAACCAAGAGACCCAGTACTTC
CATSQEGTVNQETQYF
>many|TRBV29-1|TRBD1|TRBJ2-5
TGCAGCGTTGACCTAGGGCAGGGGGTCGGGGAGACCCAGTACTTC
CSVDLGQGVGETQYF
>NA|TRBV29-1|NA|TRBJ2-3
TGCAACGTGGCGGACAGGGAGGGAGTGTATTTC
CNVADREGVYF
>NA|TRBV5-1|TRBD2|TRBJ2-3
TGCGCCAGCAGCTTGTTGGCGGGAGTCATCCCAGATACGCAGTATTTT
CASSLLAGVIPDTQYF
>NA|TRBV6-1|TRBD1|TRBJ1-1
TGTGCCACCCTGCCGGGACAGGAATTGGGGAACACTGAAGCTTTCTTT
CATLPGQELGNTEAFF
>NA|TRBV7-3|NA|TRBJ2-1
TGTGCCAGCAGCTTTAACGGGAGTGCCTTAAATGAGCAGTTCTTC
CASSFNGSALNEQFF
>few|TRBV11-2|NA|TRBJ1-5
TGTGCCAGCAACCCTAATAACAGTCCTGGTCAGCCCCAACATTTT
CASNPNNSPGQPQHF
>few|TRBV11-2|TRBD1|TRBJ2-7
TGTGCCAGCACTCCAACCTGTACAGGGGCTGGCTCCTACGAGCAGTACTTC
CASTPTCTGAGSYEQYF
>NA|TRBV29-1|TRBD1|TRBJ2-3
TGCAGCGTTTTCGGCCTCCGTGACAGGGGTACAGATACGCAGTTTTTT
CSVFGLRDRGTDTQFF
>many|TRBV4-2|NA|TRBJ2-7
TGTGCCAGCAGCCAAGATCAAGTGCACGAGCAGTACTTC
CASSQDQVHEQYF
>NA|TRBV24-1|NA|TRBJ2-1
TGTGCCACCAGTGATCAGGACTCCACCAGGCAGTTCTTC
CATSDQDSTRQFF
>NA|TRBV20-1|NA|TRBJ2-3
TGCAGTGCTAGAGAGGGTTTTCTGGGGGAAGTCGCAGATACGCAGTATTTT
CSAREGFLGEVADTQYF
>NA|TRBV12-3/TRBV12-4|NA|TRBJ2-6
TGTGGCAGCAGTCAAGGAGTCTCTGGGGTCAACGTCCTGACTTTC
CGSSQGVSGVNVLTF
>many|TRBV28|TRBD1|TRBJ2-5
TGTGCCAGCAGCCGGACAGGGGTAGAGACCCAGTACTTC
CASSRTGVETQYF
>many|TRBV5-1|NA|TRBJ2-5
TGCGCCAGCAGCTCGGACGGAGGGGGGACCCAGTACTTC
CASSSDGGGTQYF
>few|TRBV20-1|NA|TRBJ2-6
TGCAGTGCTAGAGATAGAAGTTCCGTACACAACGTCCTGACTTTC
CSARDRSSVHNVLTF
>NA|TRBV29-1|NA|TRBJ1-2
TGCAGCGTTGCTCTGACACGGGGCACTCTAGAGTATGGCTACACCTTC
CSVALTRGTLEYGYTF
>many|TRBV6-2/TRBV6-3|NA|TRBJ1-5
TGTGCCAGCAGTGGTACCAATCAGCCCCAGCATTTT
CASSGTNQPQHF
>NA|TRBV12-3/TRBV12-4|TRBD1|TRBJ2-1
TGTACCAGCAGCCTCCGGGACAGATTCTACAATGAGCAGTTCTTC
CTSSLRDRFYNEQFF
>NA|TRBV30|NA|TRBJ2-5
TGTGTCTGGAGTGCACATCGGGGGGAGACCCAGTACTTC
CVWSAHRGETQYF
>NA|TRBV6-4|TRBD1|TRBJ1-1
TGTGCCGGCAGTGACACGGACAGGGCTACTGAAGCTTTCTTT
CAGSDTDRATEAFF
>few|TRBV28|TRBD2|TRBJ2-1
TGTGCCAGCATCTTGGGCGGGAGTAGCTCCTACAATGAGCAGTTCTTC
CASILGGSSSYNEQFF
>few|TRBV7-9|TRBD1|TRBJ2-7
TGTGCCAGCAGTTGGAAAGGGGGACAGGGGTACGAGCAGTACTTC
CASSWKGGQGYEQYF
>many|TRBV4-2|NA|TRBJ2-7
TGTGCCAGCAGCCCCGCGAGGGTCCCCTACGAGCAGTACTTC
CASSPARVPYEQYF
>many|TRBV6-2/TRBV6-3|NA|TRBJ2-3
TGTGCCAGCAGTTCGATAGCAGTAGGCACAGATACGCAGTATTTT
CASSSIAVGTDTQYF
>NA|TRBV11-2|TRBD2|TRBJ2-3
TGTGCCAGCAGCTCCGTGGGTAGCGGGAACCCCACAGATACGCAGTATTTT
CASSSVGSGNPTDTQYF
>many|TRBV28|NA|TRBJ2-2
TGTGCCAGCAGGGACAGTTACACCGGGGAGCTGTTTTTT
CASRDSYTGELFF
>NA|TRBV30|NA|TRBJ2-5
TGCGCCTGGAGTCCCGGCAAGCAAGAGACCCAGTACTTC
CAWSPGKQETQYF
>few|TRBV4-1|NA|TRBJ1-4
TGCGCCAGCAGCCAAACGGGGTTAACTAATGGAAAACTGTTTTTT
CASSQTGLTNGKLFF
>NA|TRBV29-1|NA|TRBJ2-7
TGCAACGTTGAAATAAAGGGCCACGAGCAGCACTTC
CNVEIKGHEQHF
>NA|TRBV6-6|TRBD1|TRBJ2-7
TGTACCAGCAGTTCGCTCAGGGGGACCCACGAGCAGTACTTC
CTSSSLRGTHEQYF
>NA|TRBV5-5|NA|TRBJ1-5
TGTGCCAGCAGCGTTGGGTCGGCGGGAAATCAGCCTCAGCATTTT
CASSVGSAGNQPQHF
>NA|TRBV28|TRBD1|TRBJ1-5
TGTGCCAGCAGTCTACAGGGGCGCGTAAAGCAGCCCCAGCATTTT
CASSLQGRVKQPQHF
>NA|TRBV11-3|NA|TRBJ2-1
TGTGCCAGCAGCTCCCGGGGGGCGCGGGCCCTGGGCAAAGAGCAGTTCTTC
CASSSRGARALGKEQFF